This is a list of T cell receptor beta chains from one sample in a study of post-analysis software for immune sequencing data. From the PCR reads, TCRdb called clonotypes with MiXCR, one entry per CDR3 protein. The sample includes 150,000 to 200,000 distinct CDR3 sequences, 30% to 45% of them seen just once. The material sequenced was blood, taken after autologous hematopoietic stem cell transplantation. The receptors come from a girl aged 5-17 years with multiple sclerosis. Each CDR3 is given with its conserved first and last residue. A D gene is named only where the DNA matches it firmly. Size values are once, few and many counts, or a class for expanded clones, and some rows have none.

cdr3_aa cdr3_nt d_call v_call cdr3_length j_call clone_size
CASSPGLADQDTQYF TGTGCCAGCAGCCCTGGACTAGCTGATCAAGATACGCAGTATTTT TRBD2 TRBV7-6 15 TRBJ2-3 few
CSAKGTSRETQYF TGCAGTGCTAAAGGGACTAGTCGCGAGACCCAGTACTTC TRBD2 TRBV20-1 13 TRBJ2-5 few
CASSTRGAAKNIQYF TGTGCCAGCAGTACTAGAGGGGCAGCCAAAAACATTCAGTACTTC . TRBV28 15 TRBJ2-4 .
CASSFREDYGYTF TGTGCCAGCAGTTTCCGGGAAGATTATGGCTACACCTTC . TRBV27 13 TRBJ1-2 .
CASSPVAGRVTDTQYF TGTGCCAGCAGCCCGGTAGCGGGGCGGGTTACAGATACGCAGTATTTT TRBD2 TRBV4-2 16 TRBJ2-3 once
CASRVRADTQYF TGTGCCAGCAGGGTGAGGGCAGATACGCAGTATTTT . TRBV6-1 12 TRBJ2-3 few
CASSSRLAGGMGEQFF TGTGCCAGCAGTTCTCGACTAGCGGGAGGTATGGGTGAGCAGTTCTTC TRBD2 TRBV12-3/TRBV12-4 16 TRBJ2-1 .
CASSPGTGGSGANVLTF TGTGCCAGCTCACCCGGGACAGGGGGCTCTGGGGCCAACGTCCTGACTTTC TRBD1 TRBV18 17 TRBJ2-6 many
CASSLEWYGTYEQYF TGTGCCAGCAGCTTAGAATGGTACGGGACCTACGAGCAGTACTTC . TRBV7-2 15 TRBJ2-7 .
CASSVEQGLHGYTF TGTGCCAGCAGCGTCGAACAGGGGCTCCATGGCTACACCTTC TRBD1 TRBV4-2 14 TRBJ1-2 .
CASRSGKDYGYTF TGTGCCAGCAGATCAGGGAAGGACTATGGCTACACCTTC . TRBV27 13 TRBJ1-2 .
CATSDLHGEKLFF TGTGCCACCAGTGATCTACATGGAGAAAAACTGTTTTTT . TRBV24-1 13 TRBJ1-4 .
CSASGSRPSEQYF TGCAGTGCTTCAGGGTCTCGTCCCTCCGAGCAGTACTTC . TRBV20-1 13 TRBJ2-7 .
CASSLGTSWMADTQYF TGTGCCAGCAGCCTAGGGACTAGCTGGATGGCAGATACGCAGTATTTT TRBD2 TRBV13 16 TRBJ2-3 .
CASSSGNYNSPLHF TGTGCCAGCAGTTCGGGAAACTATAATTCACCCCTCCACTTT . TRBV6-5 14 TRBJ1-6 few
CASSLWRGPSSYEQYF TGTGCCAGCAGTTTATGGAGGGGGCCTAGCTCCTACGAGCAGTACTTC TRBD1 TRBV28 16 TRBJ2-7 .
CAIYNYGYTF TGTGCCATCTATAACTATGGCTACACCTTC . TRBV25-1 10 TRBJ1-2 .
CAWTEGYFTDTQYF TGTGCCTGGACGGAGGGGTACTTCACAGATACGCAGTATTTT . TRBV30 14 TRBJ2-3 .
CASSEMRGRQETQYF TGTGCCAGCAGTGAAATGCGGGGACGCCAAGAGACCCAGTACTTC . TRBV2 15 TRBJ2-5 .
CSASLAGGFYEQYF TGCAGTGCTAGTCTCGCGGGAGGATTCTACGAGCAGTACTTC TRBD2 TRBV20-1 14 TRBJ2-7 .
CVSSPGGYEQYF TGTGTCAGCAGCCCGGGAGGATACGAGCAGTACTTC TRBD2 TRBV7-8 12 TRBJ2-7 .
CASSVGTGSGTDTQYF TGTGCCAGCAGCGTAGGTACGGGATCGGGGACAGATACGCAGTATTTT . TRBV9 16 TRBJ2-3 few
CASSLRGGGGYTF TGTGCCAGCAGTTTACGCGGGGGGGGCGGCTACACCTTC . TRBV12-3/TRBV12-4 13 TRBJ1-2 .
CASSLNWEGANEQFF TGTGCCAGCAGCCTGAATTGGGAGGGGGCGAATGAGCAGTTCTTC . TRBV11-2 15 TRBJ2-1 .
CASSSQGKHGYTF TGTGCCAGCAGCTCACAGGGGAAGCATGGCTACACCTTC TRBD1 TRBV13 13 TRBJ1-2 .
CASSPAAINYEQYF TGTGCCAGCAGTCCCGCAGCGATAAACTACGAGCAGTACTTC . TRBV28 14 TRBJ2-7 few
CASGLGGNTEAFF TGTGCCAGCGGATTAGGGGGGAACACTGAAGCTTTCTTT . TRBV27 13 TRBJ1-1 .
CASSPRLAYNEQFF TGTGCCAGCAGTCCTAGACTAGCGTACAATGAGCAGTTCTTC TRBD2 TRBV12-3/TRBV12-4 14 TRBJ2-1 .
CASSQGLRGGELFF TGTGCCAGCAGCCAAGGTCTAAGAGGCGGGGAGCTGTTTTTT . TRBV4-2 14 TRBJ2-2 few
CASSLAPLAQWQGEQVF TGTGCCAGCAGCTTAGCGCCCCTAGCGCAATGGCAGGGTGAGCAGGTCTTC . TRBV7-2 17 TRBJ2-1 .
CASSPTSRGFEQYF TGTGCCAGCAGCCCCACGTCGCGGGGGTTCGAGCAGTACTTC TRBD2 TRBV9 14 TRBJ2-7 few
CASSHRAGGVDTEAFF TGTGCCAGCAGCCATCGAGCAGGGGGCGTTGACACTGAAGCTTTCTTT TRBD1 TRBV4-2 16 TRBJ1-1 many
CASSQLPQASLSWYQETQYF TGCGCCAGCAGCCAACTCCCACAGGCTTCCCTATCTTGGTACCAAGAGACCCAGTACTTC . TRBV4-3 20 TRBJ2-5 few
CSARDSRLINEQFF TGCAGTGCTAGAGATTCCCGCCTGATTAATGAGCAGTTCTTC . TRBV20-1 14 TRBJ2-1 .
CASSLISRNEQFF TGTGCCAGCAGTTTAATTAGCAGGAATGAGCAGTTCTTC . TRBV27 13 TRBJ2-1 .
CASSVGQDYEQYF TGTGCCAGCAGCGTAGGGCAGGACTACGAGCAGTACTTC . TRBV9 13 TRBJ2-7 .
CASSQASGGYEQYF TGCGCCAGCAGCCAAGCCAGCGGAGGATACGAGCAGTACTTC . TRBV4-3 14 TRBJ2-7 many